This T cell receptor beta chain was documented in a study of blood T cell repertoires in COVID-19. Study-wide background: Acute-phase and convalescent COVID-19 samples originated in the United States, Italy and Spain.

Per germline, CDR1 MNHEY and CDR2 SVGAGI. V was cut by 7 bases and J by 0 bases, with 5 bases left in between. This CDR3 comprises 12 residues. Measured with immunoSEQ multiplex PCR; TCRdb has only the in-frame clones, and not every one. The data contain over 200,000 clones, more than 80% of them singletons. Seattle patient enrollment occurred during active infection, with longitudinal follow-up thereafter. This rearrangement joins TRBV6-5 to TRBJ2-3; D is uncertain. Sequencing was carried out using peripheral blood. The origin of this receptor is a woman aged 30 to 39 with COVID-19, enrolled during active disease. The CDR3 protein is CASTSSTDTQYF. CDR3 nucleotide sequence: TGTGCCAGCACCTCTAGCACAGATACGCAGTATTTT.